This T cell receptor (beta chain) was sequenced during a study of CD8 T cells in Susac syndrome. Notes on the study in general: It was acknowledged in the study that its TCR sequencing and HLA analysis involved a relatively small number of individuals.

TEMRA cells were FACS-enriched, while CD8+ and CD4+ T cells were negatively isolated. Remarks on this clonotype: The antigen remains undetermined.

CDR1 is MNHEY and CDR2 is SMNVEV in the germline V gene (reference sequence). The CDR3 sequence is 14 residues long. V dropped 6 bases and J dropped 6 bases, with 18 bases sitting between them. RNA in amounts of roughly 0.5 to 1 ug was reverse transcribed with random hexamers. TCRdb re-derived calls from the immunoSEQ multiplex PCR reads in MiXCR, one entry per CDR3 protein. This repertoire shows about 47,000 distinct CDR3 sequences, around 93% found once; its top ten account for roughly 0.45%. Sequencing was performed on CD8+ T cells from PBMCs. The clonotype originates from a human donor in good health. The chain combines TRBV27 with TRBJ2-7; no firm D call. The CDR3 DNA is TGTGCCAGCAGACCTACTTTCGGTGCCGGCGAGCAGTACTTC. Its protein product is CASRPTFGAGEQYF.